The rows below give T cell receptor beta chains drawn from one sample of a study of CD4 T cells in relation to SARS-CoV-2 and coronaviruses. TCRdb keeps only in-frame clones here, not all; method: immunoSEQ multiplex PCR. The sample has about 36,000 clones, 77% seen once. Their recognized antigens are unknown. Specimen: memory CD4+ T cells from PBMCs, cultured in vitro. The receptor source for this set is an adult with COVID-19. The CDR3 runs from the conserved cysteine through the conserved F or W. D genes are given only for firm matches. The size of a clone is reported for some rows only, either as once, few or many, or as a class for expanded clones.

V gene: TRBV19; clone size: NA; D gene: NA; J gene: TRBJ2-7; CDR3 DNA: TGTGCCAGCACAGGGAGGGGCGAGCAGTACTTC; CDR3 protein: CASTGRGEQYF
V gene: TRBV3-1/TRBV3-2; clone size: NA; D gene: NA; J gene: TRBJ2-2; CDR3 DNA: TGTGCCAGCAGCCAAGGGTTGGGGGGGCGTACCGGGGAGCTGTTTTTT; CDR3 protein: CASSQGLGGRTGELFF
V gene: TRBV5-1; clone size: NA; D gene: TRBD2; J gene: TRBJ2-1; CDR3 DNA: TGCGCCAGCAGCCCCGGACTAGCGGGGATCTACAATGAGCAGTTCTTC; CDR3 protein: CASSPGLAGIYNEQFF
V gene: TRBV25-1; clone size: once; D gene: TRBD1; J gene: TRBJ2-5; CDR3 DNA: TGTGCCAGCAGTGTGTGGGCAGGGGGTACGGAGACCCAGTACTTC; CDR3 protein: CASSVWAGGTETQYF
V gene: TRBV7-2; clone size: NA; D gene: NA; J gene: TRBJ2-7; CDR3 DNA: TGTGCCAGCAGCTTCCCCTCCTTCTACGAGCAGTACTTC; CDR3 protein: CASSFPSFYEQYF
V gene: TRBV6-4; clone size: NA; D gene: NA; J gene: TRBJ1-1; CDR3 DNA: TGTGCCAGCAGTGAAGGGGACGGGAACACTGAAGCTTTCTTT; CDR3 protein: CASSEGDGNTEAFF
V gene: TRBV5-6; clone size: few; D gene: NA; J gene: TRBJ2-2; CDR3 DNA: TGTGCCAGCAGCTTGTTGCCCGCGAACACCGGGGAGCTGTTTTTT; CDR3 protein: CASSLLPANTGELFF
V gene: TRBV29-1; clone size: few; D gene: TRBD1; J gene: TRBJ1-2; CDR3 DNA: TGCAGCGTTGAGACGGGACAGTACTATGGCTACACCTTC; CDR3 protein: CSVETGQYYGYTF
V gene: TRBV7-6; clone size: NA; D gene: NA; J gene: TRBJ2-3; CDR3 DNA: TGTGCCAGCAGCTTAGGACTATTGACTAGCACAGATACGCAGTATTTT; CDR3 protein: CASSLGLLTSTDTQYF
V gene: TRBV25-1; clone size: NA; D gene: NA; J gene: TRBJ1-1; CDR3 DNA: TGTGCCAGCAGTGAATATATGGAAGCTTTCTTT; CDR3 protein: CASSEYMEAFF
V gene: TRBV5-1; clone size: NA; D gene: TRBD1; J gene: TRBJ2-6; CDR3 DNA: TGCGCCAGCAGCTTTATAAACCCGGACAGGCCTGGGGCCAACGTCCTGACTTTC; CDR3 protein: CASSFINPDRPGANVLTF
V gene: TRBV19; clone size: few; D gene: TRBD1; J gene: TRBJ1-1; CDR3 DNA: TGTGCCAGTACCTCGGACAGGATTAACACTGAAGCTTTCTTT; CDR3 protein: CASTSDRINTEAFF
V gene: TRBV28; clone size: NA; D gene: NA; J gene: TRBJ1-6; CDR3 DNA: TGTGCCAGCAGTTTACGGCAGGGCTATAATTCACCCCTCCACTTT; CDR3 protein: CASSLRQGYNSPLHF
V gene: TRBV29-1; clone size: NA; D gene: NA; J gene: TRBJ2-5; CDR3 DNA: TGCAGCGTTGATGGGGGATTCCAAGAGACCCAGTACTTC; CDR3 protein: CSVDGGFQETQYF